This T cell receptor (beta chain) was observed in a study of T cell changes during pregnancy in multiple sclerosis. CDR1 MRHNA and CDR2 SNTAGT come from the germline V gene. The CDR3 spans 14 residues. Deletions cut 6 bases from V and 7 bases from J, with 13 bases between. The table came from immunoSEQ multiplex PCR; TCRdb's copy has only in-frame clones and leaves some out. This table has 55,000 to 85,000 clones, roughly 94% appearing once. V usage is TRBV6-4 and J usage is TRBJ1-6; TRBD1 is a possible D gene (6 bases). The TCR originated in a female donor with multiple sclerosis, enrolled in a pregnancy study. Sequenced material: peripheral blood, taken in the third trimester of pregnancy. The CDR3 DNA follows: TGTGCCAGCAGCCAACAGGGTCGGAATTCACCCCTCCACTTT. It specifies CASSQQGRNSPLHF.